The 28 T cell receptor beta chains below come from one sample, sequenced in a study of blood T cell repertoires in COVID-19. Assay used: immunoSEQ multiplex PCR; TCRdb lists only in-frame clones, some missing. In the table there are about 220,000 clones, roughly four fifths of which are singletons. The specimen was peripheral blood. These receptors all stem from a woman in her seventies with COVID-19, enrolled during active disease.

This chain uses TRBV15 with TRBJ2-7; 7 bases match TRBD2. Losses at the gene ends were 0 bases for V and 2 bases for J; bases not matched to a gene: 4. The CDR3 extends over 15 amino acids. Germline V CDR1 and CDR2: LNHNV, YYDKDF (reference sequence). The CDR3 DNA reads TGTGCCACCAGCAGAGAACCTAGCGGAACCTACGAGCAGTACTTC. This gives the protein CATSREPSGTYEQYF. The complete variable domain, with remaining parts taken from reference TRBV15 and TRBJ2-7, reads DAMVIQNPRYQVTQFGKPVTLSCSQTLNHNVMYWYQQKSSQAPKLLFHYYDKDFNNEADTPDNFQSRRPNTSFCFLDIRSPGLGDTAMYLCATSREPSGTYEQYFGPGTRLTVT.

A single count supports this clone. The rearrangement uses TRBV2 and TRBJ1-5; D unresolved. Germline V gene sequence: CDR1 SNHLY, CDR2 FYNNEI. This CDR3 has 13 amino acids. Trimming shortened V by 6 bases and J by 5 bases, and 11 bases separated the two germline ends. In DNA, the CDR3 is TGTGCCAGCAGGGATTCACAGTATCAGCCCCAGCATTTT. It codes for CASRDSQYQPQHF.

The chain carries TRBV11-1 and TRBJ2-7, with D possibly being TRBD2 (6 bases). The germline V gene encodes CDR1 SGHAT and CDR2 FQDESV (reference sequence). Trimming stripped 5 bases from V and 7 bases from J, with 15 bases between. The length of the CDR3 is 13 residues. The chain's CDR3 is CASSPGPGREQYF. The CDR3 region has the DNA TGTGCCAGCAGCCCGGGACCTGGGAGGGAGCAGTACTTC.

The chain uses TRBV5-6 and TRBJ1-2, with D perhaps TRBD1 (6 bases). Germline values: CDR1 SGHDT, CDR2 YYEEEE. The CDR3 covers 13 residues. Trimming pared 4 bases from V and 3 bases from J, leaving 10 bases between. The CDR3 loop is CASSEGQYYGYTF. CDR3 in DNA: TGTGCCAGCAGCGAAGGACAGTACTATGGCTACACCTTC.

With respect to this clone: At the DNA level, this CDR3 is encoded by other sequences in the same sample as well. The chain has TRBV30 and TRBJ1-5; 7 bases are a match to TRBD1. Germline loops: CDR1 GTSNPN, CDR2 SVGIG (reference sequence). With 0 bases clipped from V and 2 bases from J, the junction kept 1 base outside the gene matches. This CDR3 spans 14 amino acids. DNA of the CDR3: TGTGCCTGGAGTGTAGACAGGGGCAATCAGCCCCAGCATTTT. Its translation is CAWSVDRGNQPQHF.

The chain joins TRBV10-3 to TRBJ2-7; TRBD1 might be the D (5 bases). The CDR3 is made up of 13 amino acids. From germline, CDR1 is ENHRY and CDR2 SYGVKD. The V and J ends lost 2 bases and 3 bases respectively, with 8 bases between them. The CDR3 DNA follows: TGTGCCATCAGTGAGGACAGACTCTACGAGCAGTACTTC. Protein product: CAISEDRLYEQYF.

The chain carries TRBV13 and TRBJ2-7, with 8 bases matching TRBD1. Trimming took 5 bases from V and 6 from J; bases not matched to a gene: 9. Germline V lookup: CDR1 PRHDT, CDR2 FYEKMQ (reference sequence). The CDR3 is 14 amino acids. CDR3: CASSPRTGSGEQYF. In DNA, the CDR3 is TGTGCCAGCAGCCCCCGGACAGGGTCTGGCGAGCAGTACTTC.

The chain has TRBV24-1 and TRBJ2-1; weak D call: TRBD2 (6 bases). Germline V gene data show CDR1 as KGHDR and CDR2 as SFDVKD. The length of the CDR3 is 13 residues. Trimming removed 6 bases at V and 9 bases at J, with 14 bases between. For the CDR3, the DNA is TGTGCCACCAGTCAACGGGAGAGGGGTGAGCAGTTCTTC. This encodes CATSQRERGEQFF.

With regard to this clone: This CDR3 is also generated by other DNA sequences in the sample. The chain joins TRBV28 to TRBJ1-4, with D possibly matching TRBD1 (6 bases). This CDR3 has 14 residues. V was pared by 8 bases and J by 0 bases, with 10 bases between. Germline V gene lookup returns CDR1 MDHEN and CDR2 SYDVKM. CDR3 bases: TGTGCCAGCGGGGGCCTCCCAACTAATGAAAAACTGTTTTTT. Protein sequence: CASGGLPTNEKLFF.

J is TRBJ2-7 and V is TRBV10-3; 8 positions agree with TRBD2. Germline V gene lookup returns CDR1 ENHRY and CDR2 SYGVKD. This CDR3 comprises 13 residues. Germline trimming cut 10 bases from V and 9 bases from J; bases unmatched to any gene: 14. The CDR3 coding sequence is TGTGCCACACGGCAGCGGGAGAGTGGAGGGCAGTACTTC. Its protein is CATRQRESGGQYF.

This clone appeared a few times. This chain uses TRBV6-5 with TRBJ2-7; D is possibly TRBD2 (5 bases). CDR1 MNHEY and CDR2 SVGAGI come from the germline V gene. Trimming took off 7 bases at V and 4 bases at J, with 11 bases between the two ends. The CDR3 consists of 12 residues. The CDR3 nucleotides are TGTGCCAGCATCAAAAGGGAGTACGAGCAGTACTTC. It specifies CASIKREYEQYF.

The rearrangement joins TRBV20-1 to TRBJ2-3; 7 nucleotides match TRBD2. V lost 3 bases, J lost 2 bases, and 5 bases stayed unmatched. Germline V CDR1 and CDR2: DFQATT, SNEGSKA (reference sequence). This CDR3 comprises 14 residues. CDR3 nucleotide sequence: TGCAGTGCTAGTAAAGCGGGACTCACAGATACGCAGTATTTT. Translated, it gives CSASKAGLTDTQYF.

This clone appeared many times. V and J are TRBV7-2 and TRBJ2-5, with TRBD2 matching 10 bases. The V gene's germline CDR1 is SGHTA and CDR2 FQGNSA. The CDR3 contains 15 residues. Unmatched junction bases numbered 4, after V lost 5 bases and J lost 1 base. CDR3 sequence (DNA): TGTGCCAGCAGCATGACTAGCGGGCCCCAAGAGACCCAGTACTTC. It codes for CASSMTSGPQETQYF.

This rearrangement joins TRBV2 to TRBJ2-7; 9 nucleotides agree with TRBD1. The junction had 9 bases not matched to a gene; V was cut back by 3 bases and J by 6 bases. This CDR3 is built from 15 residues. The V gene's germline CDR1 is SNHLY and CDR2 FYNNEI. The CDR3 DNA follows: TGTGCCAGCAGTGAGGGACAGGGAAAGAGTTTCGAGCAGTACTTC. Amino acids: CASSEGQGKSFEQYF.

V usage is TRBV5-5 and J usage is TRBJ2-1; tentatively, D is TRBD2 (6 bases). Between the trimmed V and J ends, which lost 0 bases and 6 bases, there was a span of 10 bases. Germline V lookup: CDR1 SGHKS, CDR2 YYEKEE (reference sequence). This CDR3 comprises 14 residues. The CDR3 region has the DNA TGTGCCAGCAGCTTGGGCGGGGCCCTCAATGAGCAGTTCTTC. As protein: CASSLGGALNEQFF.

This clone showed up just once. The chain employs TRBV28 and TRBJ1-6, with D uncertain. CDR3 length equals 14 residues. Trimming shortened V by 5 bases and J by 8 bases, and 13 bases separated the two germline ends. In germline, CDR1 is MDHEN, CDR2 SYDVKM. CDR3 sequence (DNA): TGTGCCAGCAGTCTGACCCAGCGGGATTCACCCCTCCACTTT. As protein: CASSLTQRDSPLHF.

The V gene is TRBV19, the J gene TRBJ1-2, with 8 bases that match TRBD1. The CDR3 covers 13 residues. The germline V gene encodes CDR1 LNHDA and CDR2 SQIVND (reference sequence). V lost 10 bases and J lost 5; bases outside the gene matches: 9. The CDR3 DNA reads TGTGCCACTTCTGGACAGGGAACGTATGGCTACACCTTC. It yields the protein CATSGQGTYGYTF.

The J gene is TRBJ1-5, the V gene TRBV28; TRBD1 might be the D (5 bases). CDR3 length: 13 amino acids. Germline V lookup: CDR1 MDHEN, CDR2 SYDVKM. V lost 7 bases and J lost 5, with 12 bases in between. The CDR3 sequence is CASIDSLDQPQHF. The CDR3 coding sequence is TGTGCCAGCATCGACAGCCTAGATCAGCCCCAGCATTTT.

The gene calls are TRBV18 and TRBJ2-3, with 7 bases identical to TRBD2. CDR3 length equals 17 residues. V was pared by 2 bases and J by 0 bases, with 8 bases of the junction left unmatched. Per the germline V gene, CDR1 is KGHSH and CDR2 is LQKENI. The chain's CDR3 is CASSPITGGVSTDTQYF. For the CDR3, the DNA is TGTGCCAGCTCACCAATAACGGGGGGAGTGAGCACAGATACGCAGTATTTT.

V is TRBV30 and J is TRBJ1-5, with TRBD1 as a possible D gene (5 bases). This CDR3 comprises 14 residues. Germline CDR1 GTSNPN, CDR2 SVGIG (reference sequence). The V gene lost 7 bases and the J gene lost 4 bases, with 17 bases spanning the gap. CDR3 in DNA: TGTGCCTTTAAGCAGGGAAGTGGGAATCAGCCCCAGCATTTT. This sequence encodes CAFKQGSGNQPQHF.

V gene TRBV9 combines with J gene TRBJ1-2; D is possibly TRBD1 (6 bases). The V end was cut by 3 bases, the J end by 6 bases, with 12 bases between. Germline lookup yields CDR1 SGDLS and CDR2 YYNGEE. The CDR3 runs to 13 residues. This CDR3 reads CASSASGANGYTF. The CDR3 DNA follows: TGTGCCAGCAGCGCCTCAGGGGCAAATGGCTACACCTTC.

The rearrangement links TRBV19 to TRBJ1-1; D gene unclear. V gave up 3 bases and J gave up 1 base, with 9 bases separating them. From germline, CDR1 is LNHDA and CDR2 SQIVND (reference sequence). The CDR3 has 14 residues. The CDR3, as DNA: TGTGCCAGTAGTATCAACAACAGGAACACTGAAGCTTTCTTT. Amino acid sequence: CASSINNRNTEAFF.

This chain links TRBV11-3 with TRBJ2-1, with D possibly TRBD2 on 6 matching bases. V dropped 5 bases and J dropped 7 bases, with 18 bases sitting between them. CDR1 and CDR2 from the germline V gene are SGHNT and YENEEA. CDR3 length: 15 amino acids. DNA of the CDR3: TGTGCCAGCAGCCCAGGCGGCCTAGGAGGGAATGAGCAGTTCTTC. Its translation is CASSPGGLGGNEQFF.

The gene calls are TRBV7-3 and TRBJ2-1; 11 nucleotides agree with TRBD2. V was pared by 6 bases and J by 10 bases, with 11 bases of the junction left unmatched. Germline CDR1 is SGHTA and CDR2 is FQGTGA. The CDR3 covers 15 residues. This CDR3 reads CASSYLLAGEQEQFF. Here the CDR3 DNA reads TGTGCCAGCAGTTATCTACTAGCGGGAGAGCAAGAGCAGTTCTTC. Supplemented by reference TRBV7-3 and TRBJ2-1, the full variable domain reads GAGVSQTPSNKVTEKGKYVELRCDPISGHTALYWYRQSLGQGPEFLIYFQGTGAADDSGLPNDRFFAVRPEGSVSTLKIQRTERGDSAVYLCASSYLLAGEQEQFFGPGTRLTVL.

The chain's CDR3 is CASSARLAGLTDTQYF. The CDR3 coding sequence is TGTGCCAGCAGCGCGAGACTAGCGGGGCTCACAGATACGCAGTATTTT. The chain uses TRBV5-4 and TRBJ2-3; 11 nucleotides line up with TRBD2. In germline, CDR1 is SGHNT, CDR2 YYREEE (reference sequence). The length of the CDR3 is 16 residues. V lost 4 bases, J lost 2 bases, and 6 bases stayed unmatched. Together with reference TRBV5-4 and TRBJ2-3, the CDR3 gives the full variable domain: ETGVTQSPTHLIKTRGQQVTLRCSSQSGHNTVSWYQQALGQGPQFIFQYYREEENGRGNFPPRFSGLQFPNYSSELNVNALELDDSALYLCASSARLAGLTDTQYFGPGTRLTVL.

The V call is TRBV20-1, the J call TRBJ2-1; D is unclear. Germline V gives CDR1 DFQATT, CDR2 SNEGSKA (reference sequence). This CDR3 region has 11 residues. Trimming left V 6 bases short and J 7 bases short, with 10 bases between. The CDR3 DNA reads as TGCAGTGCCGCAGAGGCAAATGAGCAGTTCTTC. Its translation: CSAAEANEQFF.

V gene TRBV2 combines with J gene TRBJ1-4; TRBD1 matches at 10 bases. The V segment lost 4 bases and the J segment 2 bases; nucleotides outside the gene matches: 4. Per the germline V gene, CDR1 is SNHLY and CDR2 is FYNNEI. There are 16 residues in the CDR3. The CDR3, as DNA: TGTGCCAGCAGTGGGGGACAGGGGAGCACTAATGAAAAACTGTTTTTT. Residues: CASSGGQGSTNEKLFF.

The chain combines TRBV18 with TRBJ1-3, with D perhaps TRBD1 (5 bases). V lost 6 bases and J 4 bases, leaving 16 bases between the germline ends. This CDR3 is 15 amino acids long. The germline V gene has CDR1 KGHSH and CDR2 LQKENI. CDR3 bases: TGTGCCAGCTCTTCCACGGGGGGACCGGGAAACACCATATATTTT. It encodes CASSSTGGPGNTIYF.